These 20 T cell receptor beta chains originate from one sample sequenced in a study of T cell repertoires in cytomegalovirus infection (dated by TCRdb to between 2019 and 2020). No antigen has been identified for these receptors. The instrument given in TCRdb is Illumina HiSeq 1500. TCRdb's own reprocessing of the public reads used fastp at Q25 and MiXCR and kept productive beta chains. Rows with one shared CDR3 protein collapse into an entry with the most common genes and DNA. For this sample the table gives some 200,000 distinct CDR3 sequences, of which about 40% were detected only once. The ten largest make up approximately 60% of the sample. The treatment or condition label for this specimen denotes: in vitro stimulation with specific CMV peptide epitopes to enrich CMV-specific T cells. Material: CD8+ T cells from cultured PBMCs, obtained from culture after CMV antigen stimulation. Every receptor here comes from a human donor in good health (CMV status not recorded). Some clones in this sample may be carry-over from other donors' samples.

Concerning this clonotype: Germline and junction disagree at one end, which may indicate a read error. The chain uses TRBV7-8 and TRBJ1-2; weak D call: TRBD1 (5 bases). The CDR3 has 14 residues. In germline, CDR1 is SGHVS, CDR2 FQNEAQ. The CDR3 region has the DNA TGTGCCAGCAGCGATGGGAACAGGAGATATGGCTACAACTTC. Protein product: CASSDGNRRYGYNF. Variable domain in full (rest from reference TRBV7-8 and TRBJ1-2): GAGVSQSPRYKVAKRGQDVALRCDPISGHVSLFWYQQALGQGPEFLTYFQNEAQLDKSGLPSDRFFAERPEGSVSTLKIQRTQQEDSAVYLCASSDGNRRYGYNFGSGTRLTVV.

This chain connects TRBV7-9 to TRBJ2-3; the match to TRBD2 covers 7 bases. Trimming at V came to 3 bases and at J to 1 base, leaving 7 bases not matched to a gene. Germline V gene data show CDR1 as SEHNR and CDR2 as FQNEAQ (reference sequence). There are 16 residues in the CDR3. The CDR3 protein is CASSFPTSLGTDTQYF. CDR3 bases: TGTGCCAGCAGCTTTCCGACTAGCTTAGGCACAGATACGCAGTATTTT. Full variable domain (rest looked up from reference TRBV7-9 and TRBJ2-3): DTGVSQNPRHKITKRGQNVTFRCDPISEHNRLYWYRQTLGQGPEFLTYFQNEAQLEKSRLLSDRFSAERPKGSFSTLEIQRTEQGDSAMYLCASSFPTSLGTDTQYFGPGTRLTVL.

CDR3 protein: CASSLALGQGRNTNEKLFF. Here the CDR3 DNA reads TGTGCCAGCAGCTTAGCGTTGGGACAGGGGCGGAATACTAATGAAAAACTGTTTTTT. The V and J genes are TRBV7-6 and TRBJ1-4, with 10 bases matching TRBD1. The CDR3 covers 19 residues. The germline V gene has CDR1 SGHVS and CDR2 FNYEAQ. Trimming cost V 0 bases and J 2 bases; bases outside gene matches: 9.

The rearrangement uses TRBV7-6 and TRBJ2-2; D possibly uses TRBD1 or TRBD2 (5 bases each). The CDR3 runs 19 residues. Between the trimmed V and J ends, which lost 0 bases and 2 bases, there was a span of 19 bases. Germline V gives CDR1 SGHVS, CDR2 FNYEAQ. Here the CDR3 DNA reads TGTGCCAGCAGCTTAGCGAGGACATCGACTATGGGAAACACCGGGGAGCTGTTTTTT. Protein: CASSLARTSTMGNTGELFF.

The J gene is TRBJ2-7, the V gene TRBV10-3; 11 bases map to TRBD2. In germline, CDR1 is ENHRY, CDR2 SYGVKD. The CDR3 contains 17 residues. Germline trimming cut 4 bases from V and 1 base from J; bases unmatched to any gene: 9. The CDR3 sequence is CAISVLAGGPSSYEQYF. CDR3 coding DNA: TGTGCCATCAGTGTGCTAGCGGGAGGACCTTCTTCCTACGAGCAGTACTTC.

J is TRBJ2-3 and V is TRBV7-6; 8 nucleotides align to TRBD1. CDR1 SGHVS and CDR2 FNYEAQ come from the germline V gene. V trimming: 6 bases; J trimming: 6 bases; junction bases outside the gene matches: 11. This CDR3 has 15 amino acids. This CDR3 reads CASRGGAGGADTQYF. The CDR3 coding sequence is TGTGCCAGCAGAGGTGGGGCAGGGGGCGCGGATACGCAGTATTTT.

This chain links TRBV11-2 with TRBJ2-5; D gene ambiguous. Germline values: CDR1 SGHAT, CDR2 FQNNGV. This CDR3 is built from 14 residues. V gave up 3 bases and J gave up 2 bases, with 10 bases separating them. The CDR3 DNA sequence: TGTGCCAGCAGCTTCCGGCCCGATCAAGAGACCCAGTACTTC. Translating gives CASSFRPDQETQYF.

The V and J genes are TRBV20-1 and TRBJ1-5; 7 nucleotides align to TRBD1. V trimming: 2 bases; J trimming: 3 bases; junction bases outside the gene matches: 7. Germline V gene lookup returns CDR1 DFQATT and CDR2 SNEGSKA (reference sequence). CDR3 length equals 15 residues. CDR3 residues: CSARHSRGYNQPQHF. The CDR3 coding sequence is TGCAGTGCTAGACATTCCAGGGGGTACAATCAGCCCCAGCATTTT.

Ten or more counts support this clonotype. V and J are TRBV18 and TRBJ2-1; D might be TRBD1 (5 bases). Trimming stripped 4 bases from V and 3 bases from J, with 7 bases between. The CDR3 runs to 13 residues. Germline V CDR1 and CDR2: KGHSH, LQKENI. CDR3 sequence: CASSLGRYNEQFF. DNA of the CDR3: TGTGCCAGCTCACTGGGGCGCTACAATGAGCAGTTCTTC.

This clonotype showed up just a few times. The chain employs TRBV7-2 and TRBJ1-1; D is perhaps TRBD1 (5 bases). Germline CDR1 and CDR2: SGHTA and FQGNSA. This CDR3 comprises 15 residues. V was shortened by 5 bases and J by 5 bases, with 18 bases between the two germline ends. The CDR3 loop reads CASSPSFWGGTEAFF. The CDR3 DNA reads TGTGCCAGCAGCCCTAGCTTTTGGGGGGGAACTGAAGCTTTCTTT.

The count of this clonotype is one. The V and J genes are TRBV12-5 and TRBJ1-2; D gene unclear. This CDR3 is 13 amino acids long. Trimming stripped 6 bases from V and 6 bases from J, with 14 bases between. Looked up from germline, CDR1 is LGHNT and CDR2 is FRNRAP. The CDR3: CASGMAVRDGYTF. Written as DNA, the CDR3 is TGTGCTAGTGGGATGGCCGTGAGAGATGGCTACACCTTC.

This clonotype was found a few times. This chain joins TRBV27 and TRBJ2-7; D assignment may be TRBD1 or TRBD2 (5 bases each). CDR1 is MNHEY and CDR2 is SMNVEV in the germline V gene (reference sequence). V dropped 4 bases and J dropped 2 bases, with 15 bases sitting between them. The CDR3 sequence is 15 residues long. In DNA form, the CDR3 reads TGTGCCAGCAGTTCCGGGACGAAGCCTCCCTACGAGCAGTACTTC. Protein product: CASSSGTKPPYEQYF.

This clonotype was observed a few times. This sequence joins TRBV28 and TRBJ2-1, with TRBD2 matching over 7 bases. Trimming at V came to 8 bases and at J to 2 bases, leaving 6 bases not matched to a gene. CDR1 MDHEN and CDR2 SYDVKM come from the germline V gene. The CDR3 loop spans 14 amino acids. In nucleotides, the CDR3 is TGTGCCAGCTTCAGCGGGGCCCCCTACAATGAGCAGTTCTTC. Residues: CASFSGAPYNEQFF.

The rearrangement uses TRBV6-5 and TRBJ1-5; unclear D gene. Germline CDR1 and CDR2: MNHEY and SVGAGI. V lost 2 bases, J lost 4 bases, and 12 bases lay in between. CDR3 length: 15 amino acids. CDR3 amino acids: CASSYSRTGNQPQHF. The CDR3 nucleotides read TGTGCCAGCAGTTACAGTCGCACTGGAAATCAGCCCCAGCATTTT.

The V call is TRBV27, the J call TRBJ2-1; no clear D. Germline-derived CDR1 and CDR2 are MNHEY and SMNVEV (reference sequence). This CDR3 has 16 residues. V gave up 5 bases and J gave up 5 bases, with 19 bases separating them. Here the CDR3 DNA reads TGTGCCAGCAGTACCGTAATGCTGGGAAAACACAATGAGCAGTTCTTC. Protein sequence: CASSTVMLGKHNEQFF.

This clonotype came up a few times. This chain uses TRBV6-2 or TRBV6-3 with TRBJ1-1, with D unclear. Per germline, CDR1 MNHEY and CDR2 SVGEGT. This CDR3 is 13 amino acids long. The V end was cut by 5 bases, the J end by 1 base, with 8 bases between. Written as DNA, the CDR3 is TGTGCCAGCAGTGGACCAGGGAACACTGAAGCTTTCTTT. Protein product: CASSGPGNTEAFF.

The chain has TRBV12-3 or TRBV12-4 and TRBJ1-4; D gene unclear. V shed 3 bases and J shed 1 base, with 6 bases lying between them. The CDR3 is 14 residues long. The CDR3 nucleotides read TGTGCCAGCAGTTTCTACGGAACTAATGAAAAACTGTTTTTT. It codes for CASSFYGTNEKLFF.

The rearrangement joins TRBV5-6 to TRBJ2-1, with 10 bases lining up with TRBD2. The germline CDR1 and CDR2 sequences are SGHDT and YYEEEE. The CDR3 spans 16 residues. The V and J ends lost 3 bases and 5 bases, in that order; junction bases with no gene match: 8. The DNA of the CDR3 is TGTGCCAGCAGCTCCTCTCTAGCGGGGGCCCACAATGAGCAGTTCTTC. It yields the protein CASSSSLAGAHNEQFF.

This clonotype appeared a few times. The chain combines TRBV2 with TRBJ2-3; possible D gene TRBD2, 7 bases. Trimming left V 1 base short and J 2 bases short, with 13 bases between. Looked up from germline, CDR1 is SNHLY and CDR2 is FYNNEI. CDR3 length: 16 residues. The CDR3, as DNA: TGTGCCAGCAGTGAAGGCGGCGGGGGCCACACAGATACGCAGTATTTT. This gives the protein CASSEGGGGHTDTQYF. Using reference TRBV2 and TRBJ2-3 for the parts outside the CDR3, the full variable domain is EPEVTQTPSHQVTQMGQEVILRCVPISNHLYFYWYRQILGQKVEFLVSFYNNEISEKSEIFDDQFSVERPDGSNFTLKIRSTKLEDSAMYFCASSEGGGGHTDTQYFGPGTRLTVL.

The J gene is TRBJ2-7, the V gene TRBV27, with unresolved D. V lost 3 bases, J lost 0 bases, and 12 bases lay in between. Germline V gene sequence: CDR1 MNHEY, CDR2 SMNVEV (reference sequence). The CDR3 consists of 15 residues. CDR3 sequence (DNA): TGTGCCAGCAGTTTGAGCCAGGAGTACTCCTACGAGCAGTACTTC. Encoded protein: CASSLSQEYSYEQYF.